These 28 T cell receptor beta chains share one sample of origin, sequenced in a study of blood T cell repertoires in COVID-19. The assay was immunoSEQ multiplex PCR, and TCRdb's table has in-frame clones only and misses some. The table has fewer than 60,000 clones, around 90% seen once. Material for sequencing was peripheral blood. These receptors came from a human donor in a cohort sampled during active COVID-19.

The V gene is TRBV5-1, the J gene TRBJ2-5; 7 nucleotides line up with TRBD1. J lost 3 bases, V lost 5 bases, and 7 bases had no gene match. Germline V gene lookup returns CDR1 SGHRS and CDR2 YFSETQ. This CDR3 contains 14 residues. CDR3 in amino acids: CASSFGQAEETQYF. Here the CDR3 DNA reads TGCGCCAGCAGTTTTGGACAGGCTGAAGAGACCCAGTACTTC.

V gene TRBV19 combines with J gene TRBJ1-2; 9 nucleotides align to TRBD1. Per germline, CDR1 LNHDA and CDR2 SQIVND (reference sequence). V trimming: 3 bases; J trimming: 1 base; junction bases outside the gene matches: 12. This CDR3 comprises 18 residues. Here the CDR3 DNA reads TGTGCCAGTAGTATGGCCGGGACAGGGAAATATAATAACTATGGCTACACCTTC. Protein product: CASSMAGTGKYNNYGYTF. Variable domain in full (rest from reference TRBV19 and TRBJ1-2): DGGITQSPKYLFRKEGQNVTLSCEQNLNHDAMYWYRQDPGQGLRLIYYSQIVNDFQKGDIAEGYSVSREKKESFPLTVTSAQKNPTAFYLCASSMAGTGKYNNYGYTFGSGTRLTVV.

V usage is TRBV4-3 and J usage is TRBJ2-6, with 7 positions matching TRBD1. The CDR3 is made up of 17 amino acids. Trimming cost V 0 bases and J 3 bases; bases outside gene matches: 5. The germline gives CDR1 LGHNA, CDR2 YSLEER. The chain's CDR3 is CASSQDDRDYGANVLTF. CDR3 bases: TGCGCCAGCAGCCAAGATGACAGGGATTATGGGGCCAACGTCCTGACTTTC.

V and J are TRBV6-2 or TRBV6-3 and TRBJ1-1; 9 bases match TRBD1. There are 15 residues in the CDR3. V dropped 5 bases and J dropped 1; count of bases not matched to a gene: 5. The germline V gene encodes CDR1 MNHEY and CDR2 SVGEGT. As DNA, the CDR3 is TGTGCCAGCAGTGACCCGGACAGGGGGAACACTGAAGCTTTCTTT. It codes for CASSDPDRGNTEAFF.

J is TRBJ2-7 and V is TRBV6-2 or TRBV6-3; D is uncertain. Germline V gene sequence: CDR1 MNHEY, CDR2 SVGEGT. V lost 6 bases and J 9 bases, leaving 21 bases between the germline ends. The CDR3 extends over 14 amino acids. CDR3 DNA: TGTGCCAGCAGCCCAAGTAGTCTGCGCGCTGGGCAGTACTTC. This codes for CASSPSSLRAGQYF.

The chain recombines TRBV7-8 with TRBJ1-1; maybe TRBD1 (6 bases). The V and J ends lost 5 bases and 5 bases respectively, with 18 bases between them. CDR1 and CDR2 (germline): SGHVS, FQNEAQ. CDR3 length: 15 amino acids. In DNA form, the CDR3 reads TGTGCCAGCAGCCCCTACGTAACAGGGCGGACTGAAGCTTTCTTT. This translates into CASSPYVTGRTEAFF.

The chain carries TRBV6-2 or TRBV6-3 and TRBJ1-4; D is uncertain. V lost 6 bases and J 8 bases, leaving 19 bases between the germline ends. The CDR3 has 15 amino acids. Germline assignment: CDR1 MNHEY and CDR2 SVGEGT. The CDR3 loop reads CASSTDSNRREKLFF. DNA for the CDR3: TGTGCCAGCAGCACGGACTCAAACCGGAGAGAAAAACTGTTTTTT.

The rearrangement links TRBV6-5 to TRBJ1-1; no clear D. Germline-derived CDR1 and CDR2 are MNHEY and SVGAGI. The CDR3 spans 16 residues. Trimming stripped 0 bases from V and 0 bases from J, with 11 bases between. CDR3 amino acids: CASSYSFGELNTEAFF. DNA of the CDR3: TGTGCCAGCAGTTACTCGTTCGGGGAGCTGAACACTGAAGCTTTCTTT.

The V and J genes are TRBV11-1 and TRBJ2-1; 7 bases align to TRBD1. CDR1 is SGHAT, CDR2 FQDESV, per germline (reference sequence). V was pared by 3 bases and J by 6 bases, with 8 bases of the junction left unmatched. This CDR3 is built from 15 residues. The chain's CDR3 is CASSLRQGLGNEQFF. The CDR3 DNA reads as TGTGCCAGCAGCTTGAGACAGGGATTGGGCAATGAGCAGTTCTTC.

The chain joins TRBV5-6 to TRBJ1-4; 10 positions agree with TRBD1. This CDR3 contains 15 residues. After removal of 3 bases from V and 3 bases from J, the junction contained 2 bases not matched to a gene. Germline loops: CDR1 SGHDT, CDR2 YYEEEE. This chain's CDR3 is CASSWGTGANEKLFF. In DNA form, the CDR3 reads TGTGCCAGCAGCTGGGGGACAGGGGCTAATGAAAAACTGTTTTTT.

The chain recombines TRBV30 with TRBJ1-4; a weak D match, TRBD1 (5 bases). Germline assignment: CDR1 GTSNPN and CDR2 SVGIG (reference sequence). V lost 2 bases, J lost 3 bases, and 7 bases lay in between. This CDR3 region has 13 residues. In DNA, the CDR3 is TGTGCCTGGAGTCAAGGGGCTAATGAAAAACTGTTTTTT. Protein: CAWSQGANEKLFF.

The V and J genes are TRBV11-3 and TRBJ2-2; 8 bases are shared with TRBD1. The germline V gene encodes CDR1 SGHNT and CDR2 YENEEA. CDR3 length equals 15 residues. The V gene end was trimmed by 6 bases and the J gene end by 4 bases; junction bases not matched to a gene: 7. The chain's CDR3 is CASRQDRVITGELFF. For the CDR3, the DNA is TGTGCCAGCAGGCAGGACAGGGTCATCACCGGGGAGCTGTTTTTT.

V usage is TRBV11-2 and J usage is TRBJ1-1, with D unresolved. The CDR3 sequence is 15 residues long. Germline V CDR1 and CDR2: SGHAT, FQNNGV. V lost 0 bases to trimming and J lost 2 bases, with 10 bases between them. The CDR3 DNA sequence: TGTGCCAGCAGCTTAGATGGCGGATTCAACACTGAAGCTTTCTTT. Translating it yields CASSLDGGFNTEAFF. Based on the CDR3 plus reference TRBV11-2 and TRBJ1-1, the full variable domain is EAGVAQSPRYKIIEKRQSVAFWCNPISGHATLYWYQQILGQGPKLLIQFQNNGVVDDSQLPKDRFSAERLKGVDSTLKIQPAKLEDSAVYLCASSLDGGFNTEAFFGQGTRLTVV.

The gene calls are TRBV6-6 and TRBJ2-7; 8 bases match TRBD1. CDR3 length equals 14 residues. The trim removed 2 bases at V and 6 bases at J, leaving 6 bases unmatched. Germline V CDR1 and CDR2: MNHNY, SVGAGI (reference sequence). The CDR3 loop reads CASSYMQGAAEQYF. In nucleotides, the CDR3 is TGTGCCAGCAGTTACATGCAGGGGGCGGCCGAGCAGTACTTC.

In its sample, this clone was seen once. This chain joins TRBV30 and TRBJ2-1; D is ambiguous. Germline V gene data show CDR1 as GTSNPN and CDR2 as SVGIG (reference sequence). V was shortened by 4 bases and J by 6 bases, with 13 bases between the two germline ends. This CDR3 contains 13 residues. The CDR3 reads CAWNDITPNEQFF. CDR3 nucleotide sequence: TGTGCCTGGAACGACATAACGCCCAATGAGCAGTTCTTC.

The rearrangement joins TRBV7-9 to TRBJ2-5; 9 positions agree with TRBD1. Germline CDR1 and CDR2: SEHNR and FQNEAQ (reference sequence). CDR3 length: 13 amino acids. The trim removed 8 bases at V and 4 bases at J, leaving 5 bases unmatched. DNA of the CDR3: TGTGCCAGCGGCCACAGGGGGCTAGAGACCCAGTACTTC. It codes for CASGHRGLETQYF.

The gene calls are TRBV19 and TRBJ2-5; 9 positions match TRBD2. Trimming took 6 bases from V and 1 from J; bases not matched to a gene: 15. The length of the CDR3 is 18 residues. Germline V gene lookup returns CDR1 LNHDA and CDR2 SQIVND (reference sequence). The CDR3 reads CASSPLAKVAGAQETQYF. For the CDR3, the DNA is TGTGCCAGTAGCCCCCTTGCTAAGGTAGCGGGGGCCCAAGAGACCCAGTACTTC.

The CDR3 region is CASSLAGAPGRGGEQYF. The CDR3, as DNA: TGCGCCAGCAGCTTGGCCGGGGCACCCGGGAGGGGGGGAGAGCAGTACTTC. This chain uses TRBV5-1 with TRBJ2-7; 8 bases agree with TRBD2. The germline gives CDR1 SGHRS, CDR2 YFSETQ. V trimming: 0 bases; J trimming: 7 bases; junction bases outside the gene matches: 15. The CDR3 has 17 amino acids. Using reference TRBV5-1 and TRBJ2-7 for the parts outside the CDR3, the full variable domain is KAGVTQTPRYLIKTRGQQVTLSCSPISGHRSVSWYQQTPGQGLQFLFEYFSETQRNKGNFPGRFSGRQFSNSRSEMNVSTLELGDSALYLCASSLAGAPGRGGEQYFGPGTRLTVT.

The J gene is TRBJ2-7, the V gene TRBV6-5; TRBD1 agrees at 7 bases. With 6 bases clipped from V and 2 bases from J, the junction kept 7 bases outside the gene matches. Per germline, CDR1 MNHEY and CDR2 SVGAGI. The CDR3 covers 14 residues. CDR3 DNA: TGTGCCAGCAGCATTGGACAGGCAACCTACGAGCAGTACTTC. Translating gives CASSIGQATYEQYF.

This chain links TRBV5-1 with TRBJ2-1; 14 bases match TRBD2. The V gene's germline CDR1 is SGHRS and CDR2 YFSETQ. V was clipped by 4 bases and J by 10 bases; unmatched bases: 7. The CDR3 consists of 15 residues. CDR3 DNA sequence: TGCGCCAGCAGCCCCGGACTAGCGGGGGGAAGGGAGCAGTTCTTC. It is translated as CASSPGLAGGREQFF.

This chain links TRBV19 with TRBJ1-2; 8 bases align to TRBD1. CDR1 and CDR2 from the germline V gene are LNHDA and SQIVND (reference sequence). This CDR3 is built from 17 residues. V trimming: 6 bases; J trimming: 5 bases; junction bases outside the gene matches: 17. The CDR3 region has the DNA TGTGCCAGTAGCCCAGGACAGGGAAGGGGTTTTGGGTATGGCTACACCTTC. This translates into CASSPGQGRGFGYGYTF.

This chain joins TRBV6-6 and TRBJ2-7; maybe TRBD2 (5 bases). V was clipped by 3 bases and J by 2 bases, with 14 bases between them. The CDR3 is 15 amino acids. Germline assignment: CDR1 MNHNY and CDR2 SVGAGI (reference sequence). CDR3: CASSYGDLGAYEQYF. In DNA, the CDR3 is TGTGCCAGCAGTTATGGGGATCTGGGAGCCTACGAGCAGTACTTC.

This clone is a singleton in its sample. J is TRBJ2-1 and V is TRBV27, with TRBD1 matching over 9 bases. The junction had 11 bases not matched to a gene; V was cut back by 6 bases and J by 8 bases. The CDR3 totals 15 residues. Germline CDR1 is MNHEY and CDR2 is SMNVEV (reference sequence). The DNA for the CDR3 is TGTGCCAGCAGGGCGAAGACAGGGGGGGTTTATGAGCAGTTCTTC. Its protein product is CASRAKTGGVYEQFF.

J is TRBJ1-5 and V is TRBV5-4; tentatively, D is TRBD1 (5 bases). CDR1 SGHNT and CDR2 YYREEE come from the germline V gene (reference sequence). This CDR3 spans 13 amino acids. V gave up 4 bases and J gave up 5 bases, with 10 bases separating them. Here the CDR3 DNA reads TGTGCCAGCAGCCCCGGGGGGGATCAGCCCCAGCATTTT. Translating gives CASSPGGDQPQHF. The whole variable domain, filled in from reference TRBV5-4 and TRBJ1-5, reads ETGVTQSPTHLIKTRGQQVTLRCSSQSGHNTVSWYQQALGQGPQFIFQYYREEENGRGNFPPRFSGLQFPNYSSELNVNALELDDSALYLCASSPGGDQPQHFGDGTRLSIL.

The genes are TRBV19 and TRBJ1-1; D is unclear. Germline V gene lookup returns CDR1 LNHDA and CDR2 SQIVND (reference sequence). The CDR3 has 11 amino acids. V was trimmed by 9 bases and J by 7 bases, leaving 12 bases between them. As DNA, the CDR3 is TGTGCCAGCGATGCGGGCCTTGAAGCTTTCTTT. It encodes CASDAGLEAFF.

The rearrangement links TRBV6-5 to TRBJ2-1, with D perhaps matching TRBD1 (5 bases). Trimming took 10 bases from V and 0 from J, leaving 16 bases between them. Germline CDR1 is MNHEY and CDR2 is SVGAGI. The CDR3 contains 15 residues. CDR3 sequence reads: CATRYRMSSYNEQFF. CDR3 sequence (DNA): TGTGCCACTCGGTACAGGATGAGCTCCTACAATGAGCAGTTCTTC.

The chain recombines TRBV30 with TRBJ2-1; 7 bases match TRBD1. Germline trimming cut 0 bases from V and 6 bases from J; bases unmatched to any gene: 2. The CDR3 is made up of 13 amino acids. Germline-derived CDR1 and CDR2 are GTSNPN and SVGIG (reference sequence). DNA of the CDR3: TGTGCCTGGAGTGTAGGGACAGTCAATGAGCAGTTCTTC. This gives the protein CAWSVGTVNEQFF.

The chain carries TRBV25-1 and TRBJ1-1; 7 nucleotides agree with TRBD1. Germline loops: CDR1 MGHDK, CDR2 SYGVNS. This CDR3 region has 12 residues. The trim removed 1 base at V and 9 bases at J, leaving 2 bases unmatched. The CDR3, as DNA: TGTGCCAGCAGTGAATGGGACAGAAAAGCTTTCTTT. This sequence encodes CASSEWDRKAFF.